This T cell receptor beta chain is drawn from a study of T cell changes during pregnancy in multiple sclerosis. The assay was immunoSEQ multiplex PCR, and TCRdb's table has in-frame clones only and misses some. Of about 52,000 clones in the sample, around 92% were seen once. The length of the CDR3 is 12 residues. Germline V CDR1 and CDR2: LNHDA, SQIVND (reference sequence). V lost 5 bases, J lost 7 bases, and 12 bases lay in between. The sequence was obtained from a female donor with multiple sclerosis, enrolled in a pregnancy study. This specimen was CD4+ T cells from peripheral blood mononuclear cells, taken in the third trimester of pregnancy. The genes are TRBV19 and TRBJ2-7; tentatively, D is TRBD2 (5 bases). CDR3 sequence: CASSASSGEQYF. CDR3 DNA sequence: TGTGCCAGTAGTGCTTCATCGGGGGAGCAGTACTTC.